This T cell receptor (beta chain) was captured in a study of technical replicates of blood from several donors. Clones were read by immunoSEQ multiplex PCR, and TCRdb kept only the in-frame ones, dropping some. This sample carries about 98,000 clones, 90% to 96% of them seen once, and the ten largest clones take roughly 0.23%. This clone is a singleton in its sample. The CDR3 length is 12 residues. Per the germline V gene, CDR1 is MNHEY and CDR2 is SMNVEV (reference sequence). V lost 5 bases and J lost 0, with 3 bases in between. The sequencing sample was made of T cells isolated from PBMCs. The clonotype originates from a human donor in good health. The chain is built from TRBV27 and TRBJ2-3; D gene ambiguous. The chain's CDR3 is CASSPSTDTQYF. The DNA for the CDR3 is TGTGCCAGCAGTCCAAGCACAGATACGCAGTATTTT.